This TCR beta chain is drawn from a study of shared clonotypes between healthy human individuals. Germline V gene sequence: CDR1 MNHNS, CDR2 SASEGT. The ends were cut back, 6 bases at V and 7 bases at J, with 13 bases in the middle. The CDR3 runs to 13 residues. Produced via immunoSEQ multiplex PCR; TCRdb's table is partial and in-frame only. Of around 2,000,000 clones in the sample, roughly 94% were seen once. This clonotype was sampled from a man between 18 and 29 years old in good health. The rearrangement joins TRBV6-1 to TRBJ2-1; D is possibly TRBD1 (5 bases). Specimen: naive CD4+ T cells sorted from blood. Subset: CD45RA+ positively selected. The CDR3 loop reads CASRSLTVNEQFF. The CDR3 coding sequence is TGTGCCAGCAGGTCCCTGACAGTTAATGAGCAGTTCTTC.